This T cell receptor beta chain came from a study of response to subunit inactivated influenza vaccine. Study outcomes and limitations: Each seasonal influenza vaccination recruits few new T cells, the authors suggested.

This clonotype was seen more than once but under ten times. Its matching antigen is unknown. TCRdb reanalysed the RT-PCR reads using MiXCR and keeps one entry per CDR3 protein. Of roughly 460,000 distinct CDR3 sequences in the sample, roughly 9.7% are singletons; the top ten hold 9.5% to 15%. V dropped 4 bases and J dropped 0; count of bases not matched to a gene: 9. Germline V gives CDR1 KGHSH, CDR2 LQKENI. The CDR3 contains 18 residues. This chain uses TRBV18 with TRBJ2-6; 7 bases are a match to TRBD1. This receptor was taken from a man over 45 who received an inactivated influenza vaccine. This specimen was PBMCs from blood, taken 35 to 45 days after vaccination. As DNA, the CDR3 is TGTGCCAGCTCACGTCCGGGACAGATATACTCTGGGGCCAACGTCCTGACTTTC. It codes for CASSRPGQIYSGANVLTF.